Included here is one T cell receptor (beta chain) sequence, with context. The source of the sample is a study of Ad26.COV2.S vaccination and SARS-CoV-2 variants. About the study: Intramuscular Ad26.COV2.S doses were given once or twice, 56 days apart.

From germline, CDR1 is SGHDT and CDR2 YYEEEE. This CDR3 has 11 residues. Trimming removed 4 bases from V and 4 bases from J, with 6 bases in between. Stated treatment: roughly 18 received Ad26.COV2.S at low or high dose, single or two shots; 5 received placebo; per-sample allocation not given. After the first vaccine or placebo injection, samples were drawn on day 63. TCRdb's copy holds only in-frame clones and misses some; the assay was immunoSEQ multiplex PCR. This sample has 350,000 to 450,000 clones, with 83% found just once. This chain connects TRBV5-6 to TRBJ2-7, with D perhaps matching TRBD2 (5 bases). This clonotype originated in a person aged 18-65 years who received the Ad26.COV2.S COVID-19 vaccine or a placebo. The starting material was peripheral blood, obtained in a trial of Ad26.COV2.S vaccine versus placebo. This chain's CDR3 is CASSRRYEQYF. The CDR3, as DNA: TGTGCCAGCAGCCGGAGGTACGAGCAGTACTTC.